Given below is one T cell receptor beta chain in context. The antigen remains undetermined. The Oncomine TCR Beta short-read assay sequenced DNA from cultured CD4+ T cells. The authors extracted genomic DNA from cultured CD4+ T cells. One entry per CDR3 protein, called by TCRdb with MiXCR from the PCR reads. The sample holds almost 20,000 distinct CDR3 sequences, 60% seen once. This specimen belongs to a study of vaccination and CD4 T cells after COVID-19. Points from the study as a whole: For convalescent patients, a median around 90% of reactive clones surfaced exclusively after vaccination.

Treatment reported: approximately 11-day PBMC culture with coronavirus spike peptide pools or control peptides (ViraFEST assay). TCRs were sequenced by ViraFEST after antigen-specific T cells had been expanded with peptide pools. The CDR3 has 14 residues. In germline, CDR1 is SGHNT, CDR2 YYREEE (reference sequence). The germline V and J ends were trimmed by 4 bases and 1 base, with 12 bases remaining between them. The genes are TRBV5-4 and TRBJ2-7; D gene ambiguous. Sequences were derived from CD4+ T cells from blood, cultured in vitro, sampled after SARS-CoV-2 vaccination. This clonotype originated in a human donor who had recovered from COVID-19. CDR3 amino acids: CASSPELGSYEQYF. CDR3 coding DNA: TGTGCCAGCAGCCCGGAGTTGGGGTCCTACGAGCAGTACTTC.